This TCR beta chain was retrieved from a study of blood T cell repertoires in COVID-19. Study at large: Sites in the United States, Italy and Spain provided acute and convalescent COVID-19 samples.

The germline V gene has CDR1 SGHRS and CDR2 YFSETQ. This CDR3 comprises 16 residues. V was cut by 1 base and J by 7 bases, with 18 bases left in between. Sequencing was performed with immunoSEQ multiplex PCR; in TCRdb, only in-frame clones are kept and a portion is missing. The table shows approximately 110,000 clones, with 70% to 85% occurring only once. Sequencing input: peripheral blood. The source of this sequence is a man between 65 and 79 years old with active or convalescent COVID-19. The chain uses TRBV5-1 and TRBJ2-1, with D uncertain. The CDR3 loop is CASSLTIGVPENEQFF. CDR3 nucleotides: TGCGCCAGCAGCTTGACTATCGGCGTTCCTGAGAATGAGCAGTTCTTC.